A selection of T cell receptor beta chains follows, all from one sample in a study of T cell responses to AZD1222 COVID-19 vaccine. Assay used: immunoSEQ multiplex PCR; TCRdb lists only in-frame clones, some missing. The sample lists 150,000 to 200,000 clones; just under 95% were seen once. This specimen consisted of peripheral blood, obtained on day 0 of AZD1222 vaccination. Receptors were obtained from an adult in good health. CDR3s include the opening cysteine and the closing phenylalanine or tryptophan. D genes are given only for firm matches. Part of the rows lack a size; the others show once, few, many or a class for expanded clones.

TGTGCCACCAGCAGAGCACGGGACTTCGACAATGAGCAGTTCTTC	CATSRARDFDNEQFF	15	TRBV15	TRBJ2-1	-	-
TGTGCCTGGGGGACTGGGCACCTGAACACTGAAGCTTTCTTT	CAWGTGHLNTEAFF	14	TRBV30	TRBJ1-1	-	-
TGCAGCGTTGGAGGGACAGGAAATGAAAAACTGTTTTTT	CSVGGTGNEKLFF	13	TRBV29-1	TRBJ1-4	TRBD1	-
TGTGCCAGCAGCTTAGGCCTCAGGGTTAACTATGGCTACACCTTC	CASSLGLRVNYGYTF	15	TRBV7-9	TRBJ1-2	-	-
TGCAGTGCTCGTGGGGGCCATGGCTACACCTTC	CSARGGHGYTF	11	TRBV20-1	TRBJ1-2	-	-
TGTGCCAGCAGTTATCAGGTACGGGGGCATCAGCCCCAGCATTTT	CASSYQVRGHQPQHF	15	TRBV6-2/TRBV6-3	TRBJ1-5	-	once
TGTGCCAGCAGCTTGGTAGCTAGCGCTAGTCCTACCTACGAGCAGTACTTC	CASSLVASASPTYEQYF	17	TRBV5-8	TRBJ2-7	-	-
TGTGCCAGCTCACCACAGCGTGGGACAGGGGAAAGGGAGACCCAGTACTTC	CASSPQRGTGERETQYF	17	TRBV18	TRBJ2-5	TRBD1	-
TGCGCCAGCATTCCCTTCGGCGAGCGATACAATGAGCAGTTCTTC	CASIPFGERYNEQFF	15	TRBV5-1	TRBJ2-1	-	-
TGTGCCAGATCCCAGGTAGCGAACACTGAAGCTTTCTTT	CARSQVANTEAFF	13	TRBV2	TRBJ1-1	-	-
TGCGCCAGCTGCCAGGGATCTGGGGACGAGCAGTACTTC	CASCQGSGDEQYF	13	TRBV5-1	TRBJ2-7	-	-
TGTGCCAGCAGCTCCGACTCCAGACAGGGGGCTTATGGCTACACCTTC	CASSSDSRQGAYGYTF	16	TRBV7-2	TRBJ1-2	TRBD1	once
TGTGCCAGCAGTTGGCTCGGGCAGCCCCAGCATTTT	CASSWLGQPQHF	12	TRBV6-2/TRBV6-3	TRBJ1-5	-	-
TGTGCCAGTAGCTCCGGGACAATCAGTCAGCCCCAGCATTTT	CASSSGTISQPQHF	14	TRBV19	TRBJ1-5	-	-
TGTGCCAGCAGTACAGGCGGACTAGCGGTACCATACGAGCAGTACTTC	CASSTGGLAVPYEQYF	16	TRBV6-2/TRBV6-3	TRBJ2-7	TRBD2	-